These 12 T cell receptor beta chains share one sample of origin, sequenced in a study of blood T cell repertoires in COVID-19. The table came from immunoSEQ multiplex PCR; TCRdb's copy has only in-frame clones and leaves some out. The sample lists 95,000 to 110,000 clones, 75% to 95% seen once, with 1% to 1.5% in the top ten. The sequenced sample was peripheral blood. The receptors were gathered from a woman aged 25 to 39 with acute or convalescent COVID-19.

The chain joins TRBV7-2 to TRBJ1-1; the D gene is possibly TRBD1 (5 bases). The CDR3 is 14 residues long. V lost 5 bases, J lost 0 bases, and 10 bases lay in between. Germline V CDR1 and CDR2: SGHTA, FQGNSA. CDR3 DNA: TGTGCCAGCAGCCGGACACATATGAACACTGAAGCTTTCTTT. Its protein is CASSRTHMNTEAFF.

The genes are TRBV19 and TRBJ1-5; D remains ambiguous. Germline CDR1 and CDR2: LNHDA and SQIVND (reference sequence). V lost 7 bases to trimming and J lost 5 bases, with 12 bases between them. The CDR3 spans 13 residues. DNA for the CDR3: TGTGCCAGTAAGAGCGACCATTATCAGCCCCAGCATTTT. Amino acids: CASKSDHYQPQHF. Supplemented by reference TRBV19 and TRBJ1-5, the full variable domain reads DGGITQSPKYLFRKEGQNVTLSCEQNLNHDAMYWYRQDPGQGLRLIYYSQIVNDFQKGDIAEGYSVSREKKESFPLTVTSAQKNPTAFYLCASKSDHYQPQHFGDGTRLSIL.

J is TRBJ2-5 and V is TRBV7-2; 7 positions agree with TRBD2. Germline trimming cut 11 bases from V and 4 bases from J; bases unmatched to any gene: 4. The CDR3 loop spans 11 amino acids. The germline CDR1 and CDR2 sequences are SGHTA and FQGNSA. CDR3 coding DNA: TGTGCCGTAGCGGGCAGAGAGACCCAGTACTTC. Protein: CAVAGRETQYF.

The chain links TRBV6-2 or TRBV6-3 to TRBJ2-1; TRBD1 matches at 7 bases. This CDR3 spans 13 amino acids. The germline V gene encodes CDR1 MNHEY and CDR2 SVGEGT. V shed 5 bases, J shed 6 bases, and the junction held 4 bases outside the gene matches. The CDR3 coding sequence is TGTGCCAGCAGTGGACGGGACAGCAATGAGCAGTTCTTC. Protein product: CASSGRDSNEQFF.

The J gene is TRBJ1-1, the V gene TRBV30; unclear D gene. This CDR3 has 12 residues. Between the trimmed V and J ends, which lost 1 base and 1 base, there was a span of 4 bases. Germline V gene data show CDR1 as GTSNPN and CDR2 as SVGIG (reference sequence). Written as DNA, the CDR3 is TGTGCCTGGAGTGACGGGAACACTGAAGCTTTCTTT. Translation gives CAWSDGNTEAFF.

This clone was detected only once. The chain links TRBV6-5 to TRBJ2-7; no definite D call. The CDR3 covers 16 residues. The V gene's germline CDR1 is MNHEY and CDR2 SVGAGI. The V and J ends lost 1 base and 5 bases respectively, with 18 bases between them. The CDR3 DNA reads as TGTGCCAGCAGTTACTTATCGGTGAGGTCTGGTCACGAGCAGTACTTC. Translation: CASSYLSVRSGHEQYF.

The CDR3 nucleotides read TGTGCCAGCAGCCGTATGCTAGGGGCAACTAATGAAAAACTGTTTTTT. It specifies CASSRMLGATNEKLFF. The chain links TRBV7-8 to TRBJ1-4; D possibly corresponds to TRBD1 (5 bases). The CDR3 has 16 amino acids. Germline-derived CDR1 and CDR2 are SGHVS and FQNEAQ. Trimming removed 5 bases at V and 0 bases at J, with 13 bases between.

The chain carries TRBV7-9 and TRBJ1-3, with TRBD1 matching over 7 bases. Germline V gene lookup returns CDR1 SEHNR and CDR2 FQNEAQ (reference sequence). The CDR3 consists of 15 residues. J lost 0 bases, V lost 9 bases, and 8 bases had no gene match. The CDR3 region has the DNA TGTGCCAGTCGACAGACAGGGACCTCTGGAAACACCATATATTTT. Protein sequence: CASRQTGTSGNTIYF.

The V gene is TRBV9, the J gene TRBJ2-1; possible D gene TRBD2, 5 bases. This CDR3 spans 15 amino acids. V lost 0 bases and J 3 bases, leaving 10 bases between the germline ends. CDR1 is SGDLS, CDR2 YYNGEE, per germline. The CDR3 DNA is TGTGCCAGCAGCGTAGCCGGACTCGACTACAATGAGCAGTTCTTC. Translating gives CASSVAGLDYNEQFF.

This clone was seen only once. V gene TRBV6-2 or TRBV6-3 combines with J gene TRBJ1-5; D is uncertain. Germline CDR1 and CDR2: MNHEY and SVGEGT. CDR3 size: 15 residues. Deletions cut 5 bases from V and 3 bases from J, with 14 bases between. The CDR3 nucleotides are TGTGCCAGCAGTCCCATTGGCGGTATCAATCAGCCCCAGCATTTT. Amino acid sequence: CASSPIGGINQPQHF.

This chain connects TRBV6-2 or TRBV6-3 to TRBJ1-1, with D unclear. This CDR3 is 14 amino acids long. Trimming pared 4 bases from V and 0 bases from J, leaving 9 bases between. Germline-derived CDR1 and CDR2 are MNHEY and SVGEGT. The CDR3 is CASSFSLMNTEAFF. In nucleotides, the CDR3 is TGTGCCAGCAGTTTTTCTCTTATGAACACTGAAGCTTTCTTT.

V usage is TRBV7-6 and J usage is TRBJ1-1, with a possible D match to TRBD1 (6 bases). The germline V and J ends were trimmed by 1 base and 6 bases, with 12 bases remaining between them. CDR1 is SGHVS, CDR2 FNYEAQ, per germline. CDR3 length: 14 residues. The CDR3 loop reads CASSLGGGRAEAFF. CDR3 sequence (DNA): TGTGCCAGCAGCTTAGGGGGGGGCAGGGCTGAAGCTTTCTTT.